A selection of T cell receptor beta chains follows, all from one sample in a study of blood T cell repertoires in COVID-19. Libraries were prepared by immunoSEQ multiplex PCR; TCRdb keeps only in-frame clonotypes and omits some of them. The data show under 75,000 clones, over 55% seen once. The sequenced sample consisted of peripheral blood. The receptors here all came from a woman in her 70s with COVID-19, enrolled during active disease. Both conserved end residues are part of each CDR3. The D gene is left open where the match is weak. A clone size is listed for some rows: how often the clone was seen (once, few, many), or a class if it is expanded.

D gene	V gene	clone size	J gene	CDR3 protein	CDR3 DNA
TRBD1	TRBV5-6	.	TRBJ1-2	CASSLDRGPYVGYTF	TGTGCCAGCAGCCTGGACAGGGGGCCTTACGTCGGCTACACCTTC
TRBD2	TRBV19	.	TRBJ2-1	CASTTGGSYNEQFF	TGTGCCAGTACTACGGGAGGAAGCTACAATGAGCAGTTCTTC
.	TRBV7-2	once	TRBJ2-2	CASSLRRATNTGELFF	TGTGCCAGCAGCTTAAGGCGGGCAACGAACACCGGGGAGCTGTTTTTT
TRBD1	TRBV19	.	TRBJ1-1	CASNFNRGKNTEAFF	TGTGCCAGTAATTTTAACAGGGGCAAGAACACTGAAGCTTTCTTT
TRBD2	TRBV2	.	TRBJ2-2	CASRVSGGPFLELFF	TGTGCCAGCAGGGTTAGCGGGGGCCCCTTTCTCGAGCTGTTTTTT
.	TRBV9	.	TRBJ1-2	CASTPAGSYGYTF	TGTGCCAGCACCCCCGCAGGCAGCTATGGCTACACCTTC
TRBD1	TRBV6-5	.	TRBJ2-1	CASSYPGTGHEQFF	TGTGCCAGCAGTTACCCGGGGACAGGCCATGAGCAGTTCTTC
.	TRBV11-2	once	TRBJ2-1	CASSAPGRADNEQFF	TGTGCCAGCAGCGCGCCCGGCAGGGCAGACAATGAGCAGTTCTTC
TRBD1	TRBV24-1	.	TRBJ1-2	CATSETTGGWYGYTF	TGTGCCACCAGTGAGACAACAGGGGGCTGGTATGGCTACACCTTC
.	TRBV7-2	few	TRBJ1-5	CASSRSLVGAINQPQHF	TGTGCCAGCAGCAGGTCGCTTGTAGGAGCTATCAATCAGCCCCAGCATTTT
TRBD2	TRBV6-2/TRBV6-3	.	TRBJ2-1	CASSYGGVEQFF	TGTGCCAGCAGTTACGGGGGGGTTGAGCAGTTCTTC
TRBD1	TRBV9	.	TRBJ2-2	CASSVGPGGGNTGELFF	TGTGCCAGCAGCGTAGGTCCAGGGGGCGGTAACACCGGGGAGCTGTTTTTT
.	TRBV16	.	TRBJ1-5	CASSQAQVNQPQHF	TGTGCCAGCAGCCAGGCACAGGTTAATCAGCCCCAGCATTTT
TRBD1	TRBV7-9	.	TRBJ1-2	CASSADRGTGPTNYGYTF	TGTGCCAGCAGCGCTGACCGGGGGACAGGGCCCACTAACTATGGCTACACCTTC
TRBD1	TRBV11-2	few	TRBJ1-1	CASSLDARDRVRDTEAFF	TGTGCCAGCAGCTTAGATGCCCGGGACAGGGTAAGGGACACTGAAGCTTTCTTT
TRBD2	TRBV11-2	.	TRBJ2-3	CASSLLAGAWADTQYF	TGTGCCAGCAGCCTACTAGCGGGAGCGTGGGCAGATACGCAGTATTTT
.	TRBV5-6	.	TRBJ2-6	CASSGDWSSGANVLTF	TGTGCCAGCAGTGGGGACTGGAGCTCTGGGGCCAACGTCCTGACTTTC
TRBD1	TRBV4-1	.	TRBJ2-1	CASSWDRTFYNEQFF	TGCGCCAGCAGCTGGGACAGGACCTTCTACAATGAGCAGTTCTTC
.	TRBV7-9	.	TRBJ1-6	CASSSMGSPLHF	TGTGCCAGCAGCTCCATGGGCTCACCCCTCCACTTT
.	TRBV11-2	.	TRBJ1-4	CASSFPGTSGEKLFF	TGTGCCAGCAGCTTCCCCGGGACTAGCGGTGAAAAACTGTTTTTT
TRBD2	TRBV14	.	TRBJ2-3	CASSLRTRDTQYF	TGTGCCAGCAGCCTTCGGACTAGGGATACGCAGTATTTT
TRBD2	TRBV7-8	few	TRBJ2-5	CASSPPGRGGETQYF	TGTGCCAGCAGCCCGCCCGGGCGCGGGGGAGAGACCCAGTACTTC
TRBD2	TRBV11-2	few	TRBJ2-3	CASSIIAGGSTDTQYF	TGTGCCAGCAGCATAATAGCGGGAGGAAGCACAGATACGCAGTATTTT
TRBD1	TRBV19	.	TRBJ1-3	CASSEDRGNTIYF	TGTGCCAGTAGTGAGGACAGGGGAAACACCATATATTTT
.	TRBV5-4	.	TRBJ1-6	CASSFGGGNSPLHF	TGTGCCAGCAGCTTCGGGGGGGGAAATTCACCCCTCCACTTT
TRBD1	TRBV10-3	.	TRBJ1-2	CAITDRGDYGYTF	TGTGCCATCACCGACAGGGGGGACTATGGCTACACCTTC
.	TRBV5-4	.	TRBJ1-1	CASSIRGTQEAFF	TGTGCCAGCAGCATCCGGGGGACCCAAGAAGCTTTCTTT
TRBD2	TRBV3-1/TRBV3-2	.	TRBJ2-3	CASSQVGLDFTDTQYF	TGTGCCAGCAGCCAAGTGGGACTAGATTTCACAGATACGCAGTATTTT
.	TRBV6-5	.	TRBJ2-5	CASSTDRRETQYF	TGTGCCAGCAGTACTGACAGGAGAGAGACCCAGTACTTC
.	TRBV3-1/TRBV3-2	few	TRBJ2-7	CASSPSLRDEQYF	TGTGCCAGCAGCCCGTCCCTCAGGGACGAGCAGTACTTC
TRBD1	TRBV10-3	.	TRBJ2-1	CAISEGGTGGNNEQFF	TGTGCCATCAGTGAAGGAGGGACAGGGGGGAACAATGAGCAGTTCTTC
TRBD1	TRBV4-3	few	TRBJ1-2	CASSQAFTGAPYGYTF	TGCGCCAGCAGCCAAGCCTTTACAGGGGCCCCCTATGGCTACACCTTC
TRBD1	TRBV5-4	.	TRBJ1-2	CASSLSRDRVSGYTF	TGTGCCAGCAGCTTGTCCCGGGACAGGGTCAGCGGCTACACCTTC
.	TRBV7-9	.	TRBJ2-5	CASSSWRGRETQYF	TGTGCCAGCAGCTCGTGGCGGGGAAGGGAGACCCAGTACTTC
TRBD2	TRBV7-9	.	TRBJ2-3	CASIKTSGSTDTQYF	TGTGCCAGCATCAAGACTAGCGGTAGCACAGATACGCAGTATTTT
TRBD1	TRBV6-1	.	TRBJ1-5	CASSDGQGGYQPQHF	TGTGCCAGCAGTGACGGACAGGGAGGATATCAGCCCCAGCATTTT
.	TRBV6-6	.	TRBJ2-2	CASNLEPPAGELFF	TGTGCCAGCAATTTGGAGCCACCCGCCGGGGAGCTGTTTTTT
.	TRBV10-3	.	TRBJ1-6	CAISDLIGERNSPLHF	TGTGCCATCAGCGACCTCATCGGGGAGCGCAATTCACCCCTCCACTTT
TRBD1	TRBV5-8	.	TRBJ2-1	CASSLRGTGGRNEQFF	TGTGCCAGCAGCTTGAGGGGGACAGGGGGGCGGAATGAGCAGTTCTTC
TRBD2	TRBV9	.	TRBJ2-5	CASSATPGARGYQETQYF	TGTGCCAGCAGCGCCACCCCCGGGGCGCGGGGGTACCAAGAGACCCAGTACTTC
TRBD1	TRBV6-5	.	TRBJ1-2	CASSYNTGGFSYGYTF	TGTGCCAGCAGTTACAATACAGGGGGCTTCAGCTATGGCTACACCTTC
.	TRBV19	.	TRBJ1-4	CASRRWAPTGKDEKLFF	TGTGCCAGTAGAAGGTGGGCCCCGACAGGAAAGGACGAAAAACTGTTTTTT
.	TRBV24-1	.	TRBJ2-3	CATSDPTTSTDTQYF	TGTGCCACCAGTGATCCGACGACTAGCACAGATACGCAGTATTTT
.	TRBV18	.	TRBJ2-6	CASSVGRGLPGANVLTF	TGTGCCAGCTCAGTAGGCAGGGGCTTGCCTGGGGCCAACGTCCTGACTTTC
.	TRBV29-1	.	TRBJ2-5	CSVVLQGPETQYF	TGCAGCGTTGTACTACAGGGTCCGGAGACCCAGTACTTC
TRBD2	TRBV19	.	TRBJ2-2	CASKQAGHTGELFF	TGTGCCAGTAAGCAAGCGGGACACACCGGGGAGCTGTTTTTT
TRBD2	TRBV3-1/TRBV3-2	once	TRBJ2-5	CASSQEGLAGGGMETQYF	TGTGCCAGCAGCCAAGAGGGCCTAGCGGGGGGCGGGATGGAGACCCAGTACTTC
.	TRBV19	.	TRBJ1-5	CASSIGRHSNQPQHF	TGTGCCAGTAGTATTGGCAGACATAGCAATCAGCCCCAGCATTTT
.	TRBV19	.	TRBJ1-2	CASSRDGTAGYTF	TGTGCCAGTAGTAGGGACGGGACTGCGGGCTACACCTTC
TRBD2	TRBV9	few	TRBJ2-1	CASSVVAGGNEQFF	TGTGCCAGCAGCGTAGTAGCGGGGGGCAATGAGCAGTTCTTC
TRBD1	TRBV11-2	.	TRBJ1-1	CASSARTGRATEAFF	TGTGCCAGCAGCGCCCGGACAGGGAGGGCCACTGAAGCTTTCTTT
TRBD1	TRBV18	once	TRBJ2-4	CASSSRQGDIQYF	TGTGCCAGCTCATCCCGACAGGGCGACATTCAGTACTTC
TRBD1	TRBV18	.	TRBJ2-7	CASSPGTGTYEQYF	TGTGCCAGCTCACCCGGGACAGGGACCTACGAGCAGTACTTC
TRBD1	TRBV2	.	TRBJ1-2	CASNSGQGLDGYTF	TGTGCCAGCAACTCTGGACAGGGTTTGGATGGCTACACCTTC
.	TRBV12-5	few	TRBJ1-1	CASGPPGNTEAFF	TGTGCTAGTGGTCCCCCAGGGAACACTGAAGCTTTCTTT
.	TRBV7-2	.	TRBJ1-6	CASSLAGIGTLHF	TGTGCCAGCAGTCTCGCGGGGATTGGGACCCTCCACTTT
TRBD2	TRBV24-1	.	TRBJ2-1	CATSDQRTSGRGNEQFF	TGTGCCACCAGTGACCAACGGACTAGCGGGAGGGGAAATGAGCAGTTCTTC